This T cell receptor (beta chain) was retrieved from a study of STAT3 mutations in large granular lymphocyte leukemia. Study context: Roughly two fifths of treated T-LGLL patients showed hematologic response to immunosuppression. Broader study findings: In about 35% of the 18 patients, new TCR clonotypes emerged after therapy. At least one immunodominant TCR beta clonotype appeared in every T-cell large granular lymphocyte leukemia patient.

As for this clone: Its antigen is not identified.

Sequencing used immunoSEQ multiplex PCR; TCRdb keeps in-frame clones, though not all of them. The table has thousands of clones, about 34% seen once. Germline V gives CDR1 SEHNR, CDR2 FQNEAQ (reference sequence). The CDR3 has 17 residues. Trimming took off 2 bases at V and 2 bases at J, with 13 bases between the two ends. The sequenced sample consisted of peripheral blood mononuclear cells. The chain uses TRBV7-9 and TRBJ2-6, with D possibly being TRBD2 (6 bases). The sequence derives from a woman aged 40 to 49 with T-cell large granular lymphocyte leukemia. Some clones in this sample may be carry-over from other donors' samples. The CDR3 nucleotides read TGTGCCAGCAGCTTAATCTGGAGGGAAACTGGGGCCAACGTCCTGACTTTC. Residues: CASSLIWRETGANVLTF.